These T cell receptor beta chains were read from a single sample in a study of shared clonotypes between healthy human individuals. Measured with immunoSEQ multiplex PCR; TCRdb has only the in-frame clones, and not every one. The table has some 320,000 clones, roughly 84% seen once; the top ten hold 15% to 20%. Source material: memory CD8+ T cells sorted from blood. Receptors were obtained from a man aged 18 to 35 in good health. The conserved cysteine and the conserved F or W are not part of the CDR3 here. D genes are given only for firm matches. For some rows the clone size is stated as once, few or many, or as a class when expanded; others skip it.

v_call: TRBV4-3
j_call: TRBJ2-7
d_call: .
clone_size: .
cdr3_aa: ASSRSEPYEQY

v_call: TRBV13
j_call: TRBJ2-7
d_call: .
clone_size: .
cdr3_aa: ASSLGTYTYSS

v_call: TRBV10-3
j_call: TRBJ2-7
d_call: TRBD2
clone_size: .
cdr3_aa: AISEGTTQVYEQY

v_call: TRBV5-8
j_call: TRBJ2-7
d_call: .
clone_size: .
cdr3_aa: ASSLAGDPYEQY

v_call: TRBV11-3
j_call: TRBJ1-3
d_call: .
clone_size: once
cdr3_aa: ASSLDMARATGNTIY

v_call: TRBV5-1
j_call: TRBJ1-2
d_call: .
clone_size: .
cdr3_aa: ASSLGQPTNYGYT

v_call: TRBV30
j_call: TRBJ2-2
d_call: TRBD1
clone_size: .
cdr3_aa: ATDDRGRSNTGELF

v_call: TRBV29-1
j_call: TRBJ2-7
d_call: TRBD1
clone_size: .
cdr3_aa: SAILRQGAPWEQY

v_call: TRBV6-1
j_call: TRBJ2-7
d_call: TRBD2
clone_size: .
cdr3_aa: ASSENSGGSREQY

v_call: TRBV6-5
j_call: TRBJ2-3
d_call: .
clone_size: .
cdr3_aa: AIGTHTDTQY

v_call: TRBV7-9
j_call: TRBJ2-1
d_call: .
clone_size: .
cdr3_aa: ASSLVGQREQF

v_call: TRBV5-1
j_call: TRBJ2-5
d_call: .
clone_size: .
cdr3_aa: ASSLGVTQETQY

v_call: TRBV2
j_call: TRBJ1-5
d_call: .
clone_size: once
cdr3_aa: ASSDPGTPQPQH

v_call: TRBV7-2
j_call: TRBJ2-3
d_call: TRBD2
clone_size: .
cdr3_aa: ASSPRSGGTDTQY

v_call: TRBV11-2
j_call: TRBJ2-1
d_call: TRBD2
clone_size: .
cdr3_aa: ASSWRGNYNEQF

v_call: TRBV4-1
j_call: TRBJ2-7
d_call: TRBD2
clone_size: .
cdr3_aa: ASSQELWGGNYEQY

v_call: TRBV15
j_call: TRBJ2-7
d_call: TRBD2
clone_size: .
cdr3_aa: ATSTSGRAYEQY

v_call: TRBV6-4
j_call: TRBJ1-1
d_call: .
clone_size: .
cdr3_aa: ASSERENTEAF

v_call: TRBV28
j_call: TRBJ2-7
d_call: TRBD2
clone_size: .
cdr3_aa: ASSRLAISYEQY

v_call: TRBV27
j_call: TRBJ2-7
d_call: .
clone_size: many
cdr3_aa: ASSSVGGTYEQY

v_call: TRBV11-3
j_call: TRBJ2-1
d_call: TRBD2
clone_size: .
cdr3_aa: ASSSGGGFNEQF

v_call: TRBV30
j_call: TRBJ2-1
d_call: .
clone_size: .
cdr3_aa: AWSVSGNEQF

v_call: TRBV5-1
j_call: TRBJ2-3
d_call: .
clone_size: .
cdr3_aa: ASSLRGLEQY

v_call: TRBV7-6
j_call: TRBJ1-1
d_call: TRBD1
clone_size: .
cdr3_aa: ASSLDQTGNPEAF

v_call: TRBV9
j_call: TRBJ2-7
d_call: .
clone_size: .
cdr3_aa: ASSVEAETYEQY

v_call: TRBV10-2
j_call: TRBJ2-1
d_call: .
clone_size: .
cdr3_aa: ASSELGDEQF

v_call: TRBV6-6
j_call: TRBJ2-6
d_call: .
clone_size: .
cdr3_aa: ASSYAIFSGANVLT

v_call: TRBV6-5
j_call: TRBJ2-7
d_call: .
clone_size: .
cdr3_aa: ASSYSAGYEQY

v_call: TRBV2
j_call: TRBJ2-1
d_call: .
clone_size: once
cdr3_aa: ASSCFRGNCNEQF

v_call: TRBV5-6
j_call: TRBJ2-6
d_call: .
clone_size: .
cdr3_aa: ASRLNGANVLT

v_call: TRBV5-4
j_call: TRBJ1-1
d_call: .
clone_size: .
cdr3_aa: ASSRLGPEMNTEAF

v_call: TRBV5-6
j_call: TRBJ2-7
d_call: TRBD1
clone_size: .
cdr3_aa: ASSLDVGTGKY

v_call: TRBV27
j_call: TRBJ2-5
d_call: .
clone_size: .
cdr3_aa: ASGYQETQY

v_call: TRBV2
j_call: TRBJ2-7
d_call: .
clone_size: once
cdr3_aa: ASTDGHSYEQY

v_call: TRBV29-1
j_call: TRBJ2-1
d_call: TRBD1
clone_size: .
cdr3_aa: SEMGQDNEQF

v_call: TRBV6-1
j_call: TRBJ1-6
d_call: .
clone_size: .
cdr3_aa: ASSEGSGASSYNSPLH

v_call: TRBV2
j_call: TRBJ2-2
d_call: .
clone_size: few
cdr3_aa: ASSAGSSGVPGELF

v_call: TRBV5-5
j_call: TRBJ2-5
d_call: .
clone_size: .
cdr3_aa: ASSLDIQGIETQY

v_call: TRBV9
j_call: TRBJ2-7
d_call: .
clone_size: .
cdr3_aa: ASSVGGSLGEQY

v_call: TRBV27
j_call: TRBJ2-1
d_call: .
clone_size: .
cdr3_aa: ATTTGTSLHNEQF

v_call: TRBV2
j_call: TRBJ2-5
d_call: .
clone_size: .
cdr3_aa: ASTEGPGQETQY

v_call: TRBV19
j_call: TRBJ1-6
d_call: .
clone_size: many
cdr3_aa: ASSWRANSPLH

v_call: TRBV9
j_call: TRBJ2-2
d_call: TRBD1
clone_size: .
cdr3_aa: ASSVGRQGAVTGELF

v_call: TRBV4-3
j_call: TRBJ1-2
d_call: .
clone_size: .
cdr3_aa: ASSQGMQNNYGYT

v_call: TRBV19
j_call: TRBJ2-2
d_call: .
clone_size: once
cdr3_aa: ASRAGELF

v_call: TRBV5-4
j_call: TRBJ2-3
d_call: .
clone_size: .
cdr3_aa: ASSPISGSTDTQY

v_call: TRBV6-1
j_call: TRBJ2-7
d_call: TRBD2
clone_size: .
cdr3_aa: ASSEQAGGLSYEQY

v_call: TRBV27
j_call: TRBJ2-7
d_call: TRBD2
clone_size: .
cdr3_aa: ASSVLLGGRPPYEQY

v_call: TRBV10-3
j_call: TRBJ2-7
d_call: .
clone_size: .
cdr3_aa: AISESLLYEQY

v_call: TRBV11-3
j_call: TRBJ1-2
d_call: .
clone_size: .
cdr3_aa: ASPQRQALTSNYGYT

v_call: TRBV13
j_call: TRBJ2-7
d_call: TRBD1
clone_size: .
cdr3_aa: ASSSSDRGYEQY

v_call: TRBV7-9
j_call: TRBJ2-1
d_call: TRBD2
clone_size: .
cdr3_aa: ASGELAGFNEQF

v_call: TRBV11-2
j_call: TRBJ2-7
d_call: TRBD2
clone_size: .
cdr3_aa: ASSGTSGIYEQY